This paragraph reports one TCR beta chain. What it recognizes is unknown. The sample comes from a study of CD8+ T cells in alopecia areata. Study context: Tofacitinib treatment spanned 6 to 18 months, with 6 months off drug afterward. Overall study findings and caveats: Uncertainty remains about how baseline CD8+ expansion links to response, with one nonresponder. Researchers report lesional scalp, most notably alopecia totalis/universalis, outstripped normal scalp in clonality.

Treatment indicated: oral pan-JAK inhibitor, 5-10 mg twice daily. This CDR3 region has 15 residues. The germline V gene has CDR1 SNHLY and CDR2 FYNNEI. V was pared by 3 bases and J by 4 bases, with 7 bases of the junction left unmatched. Following RNA extraction, reverse transcription yielded cDNA that acted as the sequencing template. Method: immunoSEQ multiplex PCR; TCRdb's copy keeps in-frame clones and lacks some. The sample has 180,000 or so clones, 40% to 55% seen once. This specimen consisted of CD8+ T cells sorted from blood, obtained around week 54, from a patient treated with tofacitinib. This TCR derives from a human donor with alopecia areata. The V call is TRBV2, the J call TRBJ1-2, with 8 bases fitting TRBD1. The CDR3 loop reads CASSEVSGGFYGYTF. CDR3 nucleotide sequence: TGTGCCAGCAGTGAGGTGTCAGGGGGCTTCTATGGCTACACCTTC.